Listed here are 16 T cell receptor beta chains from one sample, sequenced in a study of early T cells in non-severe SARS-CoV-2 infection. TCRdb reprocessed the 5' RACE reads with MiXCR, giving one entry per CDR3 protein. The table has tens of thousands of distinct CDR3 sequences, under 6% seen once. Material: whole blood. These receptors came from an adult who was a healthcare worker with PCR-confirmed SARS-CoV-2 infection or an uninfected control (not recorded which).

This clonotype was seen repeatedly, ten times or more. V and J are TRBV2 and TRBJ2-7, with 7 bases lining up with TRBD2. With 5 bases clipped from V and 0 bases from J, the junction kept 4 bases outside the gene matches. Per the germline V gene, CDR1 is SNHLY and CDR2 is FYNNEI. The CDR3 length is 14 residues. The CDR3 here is CASSTREASYEQYF. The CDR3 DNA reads TGTGCCAGCAGTACACGGGAGGCCTCCTACGAGCAGTACTTC.

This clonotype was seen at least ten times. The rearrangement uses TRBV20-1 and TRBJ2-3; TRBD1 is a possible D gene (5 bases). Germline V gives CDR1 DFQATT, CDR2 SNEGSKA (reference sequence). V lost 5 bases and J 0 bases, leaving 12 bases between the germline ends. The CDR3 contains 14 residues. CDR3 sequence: CSALETASTDTQYF. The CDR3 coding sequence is TGCAGTGCTCTAGAGACAGCTAGCACAGATACGCAGTATTTT.

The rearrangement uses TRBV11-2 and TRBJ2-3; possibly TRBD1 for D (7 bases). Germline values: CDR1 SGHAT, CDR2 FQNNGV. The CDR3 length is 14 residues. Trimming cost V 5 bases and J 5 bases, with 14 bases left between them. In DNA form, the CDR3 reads TGTGCCAGCAGCCGTCAGGGGGGCGGAGATACGCAGTATTTT. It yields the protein CASSRQGGGDTQYF. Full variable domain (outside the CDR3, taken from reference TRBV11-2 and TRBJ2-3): EAGVAQSPRYKIIEKRQSVAFWCNPISGHATLYWYQQILGQGPKLLIQFQNNGVVDDSQLPKDRFSAERLKGVDSTLKIQPAKLEDSAVYLCASSRQGGGDTQYFGPGTRLTVL.

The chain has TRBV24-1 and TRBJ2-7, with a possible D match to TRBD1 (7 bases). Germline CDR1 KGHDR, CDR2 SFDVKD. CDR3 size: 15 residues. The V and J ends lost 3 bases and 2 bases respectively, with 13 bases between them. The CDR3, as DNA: TGTGCCACCAGTGATCCAGGGGGGAGCACCTACGAGCAGTACTTC. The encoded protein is CATSDPGGSTYEQYF.

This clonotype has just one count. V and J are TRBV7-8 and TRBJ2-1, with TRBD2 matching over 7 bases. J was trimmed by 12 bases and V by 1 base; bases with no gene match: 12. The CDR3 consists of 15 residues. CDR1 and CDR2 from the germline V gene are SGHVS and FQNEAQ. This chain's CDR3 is CASSLVSSGPRGQFF. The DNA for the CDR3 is TGTGCCAGCAGCTTAGTGTCTAGCGGCCCTCGAGGGCAGTTCTTC.

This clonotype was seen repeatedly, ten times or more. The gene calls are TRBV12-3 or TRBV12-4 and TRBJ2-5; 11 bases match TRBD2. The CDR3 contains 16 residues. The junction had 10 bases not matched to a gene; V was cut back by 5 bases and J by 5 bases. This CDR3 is CASSSGVAGGLETQYF. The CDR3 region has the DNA TGTGCCAGCAGTAGCGGAGTAGCGGGAGGGTTGGAGACCCAGTACTTC.

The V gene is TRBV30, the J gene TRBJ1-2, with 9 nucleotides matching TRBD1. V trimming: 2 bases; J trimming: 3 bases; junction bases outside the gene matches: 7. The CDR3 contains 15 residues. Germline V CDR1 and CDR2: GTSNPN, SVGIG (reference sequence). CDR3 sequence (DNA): TGTGCCTGGAGTCCAGCGGGACAGGGCTACTATGGCTACACCTTC. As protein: CAWSPAGQGYYGYTF.

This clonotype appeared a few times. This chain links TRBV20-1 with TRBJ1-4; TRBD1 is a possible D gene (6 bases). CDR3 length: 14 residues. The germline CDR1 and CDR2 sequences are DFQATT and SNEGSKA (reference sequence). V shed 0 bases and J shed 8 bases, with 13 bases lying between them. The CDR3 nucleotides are TGCAGTGCTAGAGAGGCGACAGGTGGAGAAAAACTGTTTTTT. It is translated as CSAREATGGEKLFF.

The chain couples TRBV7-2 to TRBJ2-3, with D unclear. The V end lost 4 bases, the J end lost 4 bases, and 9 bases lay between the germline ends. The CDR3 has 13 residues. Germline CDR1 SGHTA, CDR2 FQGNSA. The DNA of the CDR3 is TGTGCCAGCAGCTCACGTAACGCAGATACGCAGTATTTT. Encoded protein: CASSSRNADTQYF.

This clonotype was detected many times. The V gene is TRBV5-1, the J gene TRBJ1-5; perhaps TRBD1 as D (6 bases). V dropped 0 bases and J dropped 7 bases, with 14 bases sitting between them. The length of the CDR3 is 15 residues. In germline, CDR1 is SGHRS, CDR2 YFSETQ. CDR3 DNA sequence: TGCGCCAGCAGCTTGGAGGACAGCTTGCGGCAGCCCCAGCATTTT. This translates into CASSLEDSLRQPQHF.

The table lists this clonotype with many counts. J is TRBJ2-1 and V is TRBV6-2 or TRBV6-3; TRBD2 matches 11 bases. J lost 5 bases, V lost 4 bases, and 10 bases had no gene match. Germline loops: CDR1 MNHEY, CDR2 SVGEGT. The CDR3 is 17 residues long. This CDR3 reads CASSSELGTSGNNEQFF. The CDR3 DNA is TGTGCCAGCAGTTCCGAGCTTGGGACTAGCGGAAACAATGAGCAGTTCTTC.

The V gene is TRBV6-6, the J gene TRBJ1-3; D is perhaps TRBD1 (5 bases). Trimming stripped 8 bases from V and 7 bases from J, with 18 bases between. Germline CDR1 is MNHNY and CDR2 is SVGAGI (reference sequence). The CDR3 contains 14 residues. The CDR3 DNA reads TGTGCCAGCGCAGGCGGGGGTGGCGGCAACACCATATATTTT. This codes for CASAGGGGGNTIYF.

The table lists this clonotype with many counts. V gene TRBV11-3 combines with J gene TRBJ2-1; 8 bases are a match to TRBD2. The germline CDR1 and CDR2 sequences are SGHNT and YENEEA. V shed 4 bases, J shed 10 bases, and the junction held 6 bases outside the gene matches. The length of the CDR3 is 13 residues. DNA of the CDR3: TGTGCCAGCAGCTCGGGAGGGCACAGAGAGCAGTTCTTC. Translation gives CASSSGGHREQFF.

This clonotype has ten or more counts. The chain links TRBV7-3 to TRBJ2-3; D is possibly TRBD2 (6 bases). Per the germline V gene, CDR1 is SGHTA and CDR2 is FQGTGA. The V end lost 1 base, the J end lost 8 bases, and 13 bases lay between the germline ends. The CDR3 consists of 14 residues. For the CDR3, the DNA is TGTGCCAGCAGCTTAATGACTCCCGGGGGTACGCAGTATTTT. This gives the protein CASSLMTPGGTQYF.

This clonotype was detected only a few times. The CDR3 spells CASSSGLYTGELFF. CDR3 nucleotides: TGTGCCAGCAGCTCGGGATTGTACACCGGGGAGCTGTTTTTT. This rearrangement joins TRBV7-9 to TRBJ2-2; D is perhaps TRBD2 (5 bases). CDR1 and CDR2 (germline): SEHNR, FQNEAQ (reference sequence). Trimming left V 4 bases short and J 3 bases short, with 9 bases between. This CDR3 region has 14 residues.

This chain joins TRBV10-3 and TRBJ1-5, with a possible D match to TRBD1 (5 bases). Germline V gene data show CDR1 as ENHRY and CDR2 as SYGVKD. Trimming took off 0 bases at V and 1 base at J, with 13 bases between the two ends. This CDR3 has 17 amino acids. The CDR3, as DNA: TGTGCCATCAGTGAGTCGGGGGTAGGTTTAAGCAATCAGCCCCAGCATTTT. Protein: CAISESGVGLSNQPQHF.